This note documents a single TCR beta chain sequence. Random hexamers were used to reverse transcribe the RNA input (about 0.45 to 1 ug). A multiplex approach, immunoSEQ multiplex PCR, amplified TCR beta CDR3 across 54 Vbeta and 13 Jbeta. MiXCR, run by TCRdb on the immunoSEQ multiplex PCR reads, gives a single entry per CDR3 protein. The sample includes under 200,000 distinct CDR3 sequences, roughly 96% of them seen just once. The record originates from a study of CD8 T cells in Susac syndrome. This CDR3 contains 14 residues. Germline-derived CDR1 and CDR2 are LGHNT and FRNRAP. V was cut by 3 bases and J by 4 bases, with 9 bases left in between.

The sample was CD4+ T cells from PBMCs. The chain uses TRBV12-5 and TRBJ2-2; D not certain. This TCR derives from a human donor in good health. CDR3 nucleotides: TGTGCTAGTGGTTTTGGGATTTCCACCGGGGAGCTGTTTTTT. Protein: CASGFGISTGELFF.